The clone carrying this T cell receptor beta chain has more than one count but fewer than ten. The entry originates in a study of CD8+ T cells in alopecia areata. The authors extracted RNA and reverse transcribed it into cDNA as the sequencing template. TCRdb's copy holds only in-frame clones and misses some; the assay was immunoSEQ multiplex PCR. The sample gives about 14,000 clones, 58% of which show up once; approximately 3.6% is in the top ten. The CDR3 has 16 amino acids. Germline V CDR1 and CDR2: SNHLY, FYNNEI. V was pared by 6 bases and J by 2 bases, with 9 bases of the junction left unmatched. Sorting of CD4+ cells into CD25+CD127- cells was performed for a handful of patients.

The sample consisted of CD4+ Tregs sorted from blood. The rearrangement joins TRBV2 to TRBJ2-3; TRBD2 agrees at 9 bases. The receptor comes from a human donor with alopecia areata. DNA for the CDR3: TGTGCCAGCAGCCGACAGACTAGCGGTCCCACAGATACGCAGTATTTT. This codes for CASSRQTSGPTDTQYF.